This T cell receptor (beta chain) was recovered during a study of T cells in Graves' hyperthyroidism and ophthalmopathy. The overall study: Peripheral blood collection took place at initial diagnosis, before any treatment. General study results and limits: Before onset, by a median of around 6.1 months, the model predicted ophthalmopathy.

This clonotype was detected many times. The antigen is unknown. Amplification targeted TCR beta CDR3 regions from RNA transcripts. An initial round of RT-PCR targeting the TCR CDR3 relied on the HTBI primer set. One entry per CDR3 protein results from TCRdb running MiXCR on the multiplex PCR reads. The sample gives 300,000 to 450,000 distinct CDR3 sequences, about 15% of which show up once; 8% to 13% is in the top ten. The CDR3 loop spans 14 amino acids. Germline values: CDR1 MDHEN, CDR2 SYDVKM. Trimming shortened V by 3 bases and J by 0 bases, and 9 bases separated the two germline ends. Sequenced: blood. V is TRBV28 and J is TRBJ2-7, with unresolved D. This TCR came from a woman aged 55 to 70 with Graves' hyperthyroidism. The DNA of the CDR3 is TGTGCCAGCAGTTTTCGGATAGACTCCTACGAGCAGTACTTC. This sequence encodes CASSFRIDSYEQYF.